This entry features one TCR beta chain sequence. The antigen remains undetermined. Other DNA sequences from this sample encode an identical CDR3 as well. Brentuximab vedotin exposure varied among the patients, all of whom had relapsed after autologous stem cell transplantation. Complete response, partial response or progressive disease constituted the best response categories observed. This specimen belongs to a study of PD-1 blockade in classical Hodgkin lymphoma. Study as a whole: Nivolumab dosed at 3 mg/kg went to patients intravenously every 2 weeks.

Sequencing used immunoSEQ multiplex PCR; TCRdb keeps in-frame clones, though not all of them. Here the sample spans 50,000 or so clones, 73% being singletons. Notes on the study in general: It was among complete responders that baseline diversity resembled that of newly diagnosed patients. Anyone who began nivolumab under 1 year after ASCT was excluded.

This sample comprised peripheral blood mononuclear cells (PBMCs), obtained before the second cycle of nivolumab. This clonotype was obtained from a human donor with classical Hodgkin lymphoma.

For the CDR3, the DNA is TGTGCCAGCAGCCAAGACTGGGCTAGCGTTAGCGCCGAGCAGTACTTC. Its translation: CASSQDWASVSAEQYF. The chain links TRBV4-2 to TRBJ2-7; D possibly corresponds to TRBD2 (6 bases). The germline V and J ends were trimmed by 0 bases and 6 bases, with 18 bases remaining between them. Per the germline V gene, CDR1 is LGHNA and CDR2 is YNFKEQ. This CDR3 has 16 residues.